The 23 T cell receptor beta chains in this list originate from one sample, sequenced in a study of T cells in women clearing cervical HPV infection (dated by TCRdb to 2016 to 2019). The library was made by the immunoSEQ multiplex PCR assay. What TCRdb holds here is the immuneACCESS table cut down to in-frame rearrangements. Part of the clones is not present; checked against another copy, under half of the missing clones reflect an unresolved V gene, and the others are unexplained. The data table for this sample lists some 20,000 clones. The ten most abundant clones make up approximately 5.3% of the sample. The specimen sequenced was blood buffy coat. These receptor sequences come from a woman between 18 and 70 years old with a cervical HPV16 infection that either progressed to CIN3+ or cleared (not recorded which).

As concerns this clone: Read data end 3 residues before the CDR3 end; the end is taken from the germline J gene. The V and J genes are TRBV7-8 and TRBJ1-5; possibly TRBD1 for D (6 bases). Trimming shortened V by 4 bases and J by 4 bases, and 8 bases separated the two germline ends. The germline V gene encodes CDR1 SGHVS and CDR2 FQNEAQ. The CDR3 is 13 residues long. The sequenced part of the CDR3 DNA is TGTGCCAGCAGCTGGAGGGGGAATCAGCCC. This gives the protein CASSWRGNQP. The complete CDR3 protein is CASSWRGNQPQHF.

Notes on this clone: Coverage ceases 3 residues before the CDR3 finishes, and the germline J gene fills in the end. The chain recombines TRBV20-1 with TRBJ2-1; 7 nucleotides line up with TRBD2. CDR1 and CDR2 from the germline V gene are DFQATT and SNEGSKA (reference sequence). V lost 1 base and J lost 4; bases outside the gene matches: 10. CDR3 size: 16 residues. The CDR3 bases that were read are TGCAGTGCTAGAGTCGGGGGGAGGGCGGGATACAATGAG. Its translation: CSARVGGRAGYNE. The CDR3 as a whole reads CSARVGGRAGYNEQFF.

Notes on this clone: One end of the junction varies from germline; a read error may be responsible. The CDR3 goes on 3 residues after the read ends, and that part is filled in from the germline J gene. V gene TRBV4-2 combines with J gene TRBJ1-1, with D perhaps TRBD1 (5 bases). The germline V gene has CDR1 LGHNA and CDR2 YNFKEQ. The CDR3 contains 16 residues. The CDR3 bases that were read are TGCGCCAGCAGCCAAGAGACGGGGTCGGGGGGCACTGAA. It is translated as CASSQETGSGGTE. The CDR3 in full is CASSQETGSGGTEAFF.

Points on this clone: The read ends 3 residues shy of where the CDR3 ends; the end is completed using the germline J gene. The V and J genes are TRBV18 and TRBJ1-1; 9 bases map to TRBD1. Germline V gene lookup returns CDR1 KGHSH and CDR2 LQKENI. This CDR3 region has 14 residues. After removal of 6 bases from V and 1 base from J, the junction contained 3 bases not matched to a gene. CDR3 DNA (partial): TGTGCCAGCTCGGGACAGGGAAGGAACACTGAA. It translates to CASSGQGRNTE. In full, the CDR3 reads CASSGQGRNTEAFF.

Notes on this clone: The CDR3 end lies 3 residues beyond the end of the read and is filled in from the germline J gene. J is TRBJ2-5 and V is TRBV6-2 or TRBV6-3; 9 positions match TRBD1. Germline CDR1 and CDR2: MNHEY and SVGEGT. V was clipped by 5 bases and J by 4 bases; unmatched bases: 11. There are 16 residues in the CDR3. The sequenced part of the CDR3 DNA is TGTGCCAGCAGTAATACCGGGACAGGGTCATCAGAGACC. Translated: CASSNTGTGSSET. The CDR3 reads in full as CASSNTGTGSSETQYF.

The CDR3 is CASSIDRVRGQRRAGDYTF. The DNA read from the CDR3 is TGTGCCAGTAGTATAGATAGGGTCCGGGGACAGAGGAGAGCGGGTGAC. The chain combines TRBV19 with TRBJ1-2; 7 nucleotides line up with TRBD1. The CDR3 end is not reached by the read, which stops 3 residues before it; the germline J gene fills it in. The CDR3 runs to 19 residues. The germline CDR1 and CDR2 sequences are LNHDA and SQIVND (reference sequence). Combining the CDR3 with reference TRBV19 and TRBJ1-2 gives the whole variable domain DGGITQSPKYLFRKEGQNVTLSCEQNLNHDAMYWYRQDPGQGLRLIYYSQIVNDFQKGDIAEGYSVSREKKESFPLTVTSAQKNPTAFYLCASSIDRVRGQRRAGDYTFGSGTRLTVV.

Turning to this clone: The observed sequence ends 3 residues before the CDR3 terminus, with the missing tail filled in from the germline J gene. V is TRBV20-1 and J is TRBJ1-1; possibly TRBD1 for D (5 bases). CDR3 length equals 15 residues. In germline, CDR1 is DFQATT, CDR2 SNEGSKA (reference sequence). The V gene lost 3 bases and the J gene lost 0 bases, with 14 bases spanning the gap. The CDR3 protein is CSARRSGGVNTEAFF. CDR3 DNA, as far as it was read: TGCAGTGCTAGGAGGTCCGGGGGAGTGAACACTGAA.

Turning to this clone: The read terminates 3 residues before the CDR3 end, so the remaining end is supplied by the germline J gene. This chain uses TRBV6-2 or TRBV6-3 with TRBJ2-3; 8 positions match TRBD2. The CDR3 runs 14 residues. V shed 6 bases, J shed 6 bases, and the junction held 8 bases outside the gene matches. Germline V gene data show CDR1 as MNHEY and CDR2 as SVGEGT. The part of the CDR3 DNA that was read is TGTGCCAGCAGCCCCGGGGGGGCGGGTGATACG. Protein sequence: CASSPGGAGDT. The full CDR3 protein is CASSPGGAGDTQYF.

CDR3 bases read: TGTGCCAGCAGCTTCGGGGGACAGTCCGAG. It specifies CASSFGGQSE. The CDR3 as a whole reads CASSFGGQSEQYF. The chain has TRBV7-2 and TRBJ2-7; a possible D gene is TRBD1 (7 bases). The CDR3 goes on 3 residues after the read ends, and that part is filled in from the germline J gene. This CDR3 is 13 amino acids long. The V gene's germline CDR1 is SGHTA and CDR2 FQGNSA. Trimming took 3 bases from V and 6 from J, leaving 12 bases between them.

About this clone itself: With the read ending 3 residues before the CDR3 end, the germline J gene is used to fill in that end. The chain combines TRBV7-9 with TRBJ1-5; possibly TRBD1 for D (6 bases). Germline lookup yields CDR1 SEHNR and CDR2 FQNEAQ (reference sequence). V lost 8 bases, J lost 2 bases, and 13 bases lay in between. CDR3 length equals 14 residues. CDR3 sequence: CASGSSGGNQPQHF. The covered CDR3 bases are TGTGCCAGCGGCTCGTCAGGGGGCAATCAGCCC.

Worth noting for this clone: The read halts 3 residues ahead of the CDR3 end, with the missing end drawn from the germline J gene. The chain employs TRBV5-1 and TRBJ2-3, with TRBD2 matching over 8 bases. Germline CDR1 reads SGHRS; CDR2 reads YFSETQ. The CDR3 runs 16 residues. Trimming removed 1 base from V and 0 bases from J; junction bases left unmatched: 4. CDR3 sequence reads: CASSLRPGGSTDTQYF. CDR3 bases read: TGCGCCAGCAGCTTGCGACCGGGGGGGAGCACAGATACG.

A remark on this clone: The read terminates 3 residues ahead of where the CDR3 ends, so the germline J gene completes it. This chain uses TRBV18 with TRBJ2-1, with 7 positions matching TRBD1. Germline V gene data show CDR1 as KGHSH and CDR2 as LQKENI. CDR3 length: 17 residues. V lost 6 bases to trimming and J lost 0 bases; unmatched junction nucleotides: 11. The CDR3 is CASSSRQGPYSYNEQFF. The sequenced CDR3 bases are TGTGCCAGCTCCTCACGACAGGGACCCTACTCCTACAATGAG.

Details on this clone: The sequenced fragment ends 3 residues before the CDR3 boundary, so the rest is inferred from the germline J gene. This chain links TRBV7-9 with TRBJ1-4; perhaps TRBD1 as D (6 bases). Germline CDR1 and CDR2: SEHNR and FQNEAQ (reference sequence). The CDR3 is 12 amino acids. CDR3: CASSLWGRSLFF. The sequenced CDR3 bases are TGTGCCAGCAGCCTCTGGGGGCGGTCA.

A word on this clone: The read is 3 residues too short to cover the CDR3 end, so that end is filled in from the germline J gene. V and J are TRBV24-1 and TRBJ2-5; D remains unclear. CDR1 KGHDR and CDR2 SFDVKD come from the germline V gene. The length of the CDR3 is 12 residues. Trimming removed 0 bases from V and 5 bases from J, with 3 bases in between. Partial CDR3 DNA: TGTGCCACCAGTGATTTGGGCGAGACC. It translates to CATSDLGET. From start to end, the CDR3 is CATSDLGETQYF.

Worth noting for this clone: The read finishes 3 residues shy of the CDR3 end, and the germline J gene is used to complete it. The chain recombines TRBV28 with TRBJ2-2; 7 bases are a match to TRBD2. The CDR3 sequence is 16 residues long. Trimming took 3 bases from V and 1 from J; bases not matched to a gene: 5. The germline gives CDR1 MDHEN, CDR2 SYDVKM. The CDR3 DNA, read in part, is TGTGCCAGCAGTTTGGGTCTAGCGGAGAACACCGGGGAG. As protein: CASSLGLAENTGE. The whole CDR3 sequence is CASSLGLAENTGELFF. The full variable domain, rest sourced from reference TRBV28 and TRBJ2-2, is DVKVTQSSRYLVKRTGEKVFLECVQDMDHENMFWYRQDPGLGLRLIYFSYDVKMKEKGDIPEGYSVSREKKERFSLILESASTNQTSMYLCASSLGLAENTGELFFGEGSRLTVL.

Regarding this clone: The sequenced fragment ends 3 residues before the CDR3 boundary, so the rest is inferred from the germline J gene. V and J are TRBV19 and TRBJ2-1; D tentatively fits TRBD1 or TRBD2 (5 bases each). Germline V gene sequence: CDR1 LNHDA, CDR2 SQIVND (reference sequence). Deletions cut 9 bases from V and 3 bases from J, with 12 bases between. This CDR3 comprises 13 residues. CDR3 amino acids: CASKRGFYNEQFF. The DNA read from the CDR3 is TGTGCCAGCAAGAGGGGATTCTACAATGAG.

A word on this clone: The read stops 3 residues short of the end of the CDR3; the missing end is completed from the germline J gene. The chain uses TRBV7-8 and TRBJ2-2; D may correspond to TRBD1 or TRBD2 (6 bases each). Germline V CDR1 and CDR2: SGHVS, FQNEAQ. The CDR3 length is 15 residues. The CDR3 loop is CASSQGPGGANVLFF. CDR3 bases read: TGTGCCAGCAGCCAGGGGCCAGGAGGGGCCAACGTG.

Remarks on this clone: The sequenced fragment ends 3 residues before the CDR3 boundary, so the rest is inferred from the germline J gene. The chain couples TRBV2 to TRBJ2-4; D may be TRBD2 (5 bases). The CDR3 is 16 amino acids. Germline V CDR1 and CDR2: SNHLY, FYNNEI. The V end lost 1 base, the J end lost 0 bases, and 10 bases lay between the germline ends. The CDR3 loop is CASSEEGEGAKNIQYF. The CDR3 bases that were read are TGTGCCAGCAGTGAAGAGGGCGAGGGAGCCAAAAACATT.

With regard to this clone: The sequenced fragment ends 3 residues before the CDR3 boundary, so the rest is inferred from the germline J gene. J is TRBJ2-5 and V is TRBV7-2; TRBD1 matches at 7 bases. The CDR3 contains 15 residues. Germline V CDR1 and CDR2: SGHTA, FQGNSA. V lost 6 bases, J lost 4 bases, and 11 bases stayed unmatched. This chain's CDR3 is CASRQNVAGGETQYF. The CDR3 bases that were read are TGTGCCAGCAGACAGAACGTTGCAGGGGGAGAGACC. Complete variable domain (other parts from reference TRBV7-2 and TRBJ2-5): GAGVSQSPSNKVTEKGKDVELRCDPISGHTALYWYRQSLGQGLEFLIYFQGNSAPDKSGLPSDRFSAERTGGSVSTLTIQRTQQEDSAVYLCASRQNVAGGETQYFGPGTRLLVL.

Note on this clone: The sequenced fragment ends 3 residues before the CDR3 boundary, so the rest is inferred from the germline J gene. This chain uses TRBV6-1 with TRBJ1-1; the D is unclear. This CDR3 has 13 residues. Germline lookup yields CDR1 MNHNS and CDR2 SASEGT. The CDR3 bases that were read are TGTGCCAGCAGTGAAGCGAGTAGGGTTCGA. Encoded protein: CASSEASRVR. The complete CDR3 sequence is CASSEASRVRAFF.

Comment on this clone: Coverage ceases 3 residues before the CDR3 finishes, and the germline J gene fills in the end. The chain links TRBV20-1 to TRBJ1-5; D is perhaps TRBD1 (5 bases). CDR3 length equals 14 residues. Trimming cost V 4 bases and J 0 bases, with 10 bases left between them. Germline CDR1 reads DFQATT; CDR2 reads SNEGSKA (reference sequence). CDR3 protein: CSATQGFSNQPQHF. The CDR3 bases that were read are TGCAGTGCTACGCAGGGATTTAGCAATCAGCCC.

A word on this clone: The CDR3 goes on 3 residues after the read ends, and that part is filled in from the germline J gene. The chain carries TRBV4-1 and TRBJ2-2; D perhaps matches TRBD1 (6 bases). V lost 2 bases, J lost 4 bases, and 17 bases lay in between. The germline gives CDR1 MGHRA, CDR2 YSYEKL. This CDR3 contains 17 residues. The CDR3 here is CASSQPKQGTATGELFF. The sequenced CDR3 bases are TGCGCCAGCAGCCAACCAAAACAGGGTACGGCCACCGGGGAG.

With regard to this clone: The CDR3 goes on 3 residues after the read ends, and that part is filled in from the germline J gene. The gene calls are TRBV4-2 and TRBJ2-4; D tentatively fits TRBD1 or TRBD2 (6 bases each). The CDR3 spans 15 residues. CDR1 LGHNA and CDR2 YNFKEQ come from the germline V gene. V was cut by 4 bases and J by 6 bases, with 16 bases left in between. The CDR3 sequence: CASSLSGRGGNIQYF. The covered CDR3 bases are TGTGCCAGCAGCCTATCGGGCAGGGGAGGAAACATT.